A single sample gave rise to the 22 T cell receptor beta chains below, sequenced in a study of radiation and T cells in renal cell carcinoma. Stated time point: baseline pretreatment blood. The treatment is: 15 Gy SBRT to primary tumor, nephrectomy 4 weeks later. Libraries were prepared by immunoSEQ multiplex PCR; TCRdb keeps only in-frame clonotypes and omits some of them. Among about 91,000 clones listed, about four fifths were seen once. The input for sequencing was blood, taken from a patient whose treatment included radiotherapy and nephrectomy. Receptor source: a man between 60 and 75 years old with renal cell carcinoma.

The chain employs TRBV15 and TRBJ1-2; tentative D call: TRBD1 (5 bases). This CDR3 spans 14 amino acids. Per germline, CDR1 LNHNV and CDR2 YYDKDF (reference sequence). Trimming took 3 bases from V and 5 from J, leaving 13 bases between them. The CDR3 protein is CATSRTAAQYGYTF. The CDR3, as DNA: TGTGCCACCAGCAGGACAGCAGCCCAATATGGCTACACCTTC.

This clone was detected only a few times. V usage is TRBV20-1 and J usage is TRBJ2-7; D is uncertain. The V gene lost 3 bases and the J gene lost 2 bases, with 5 bases spanning the gap. Germline CDR1 is DFQATT and CDR2 is SNEGSKA (reference sequence). This CDR3 has 11 residues. In nucleotides, the CDR3 is TGCAGTGCTAGGCTCACCTACGAGCAGTACTTC. It specifies CSARLTYEQYF.

This rearrangement joins TRBV27 to TRBJ2-3; 7 bases align to TRBD1. The CDR3 loop spans 13 amino acids. Trimming cost V 6 bases and J 5 bases; bases outside gene matches: 5. From germline, CDR1 is MNHEY and CDR2 SMNVEV (reference sequence). The CDR3 loop is CASRSQGVDTQYF. CDR3 nucleotide sequence: TGTGCCAGCAGATCCCAGGGGGTAGATACGCAGTATTTT.

The CDR3 protein is CASFRREIRGGRDYGYTF. Written as DNA, the CDR3 is TGTGCCAGCTTTCGCCGGGAGATACGCGGGGGCAGGGACTATGGCTACACCTTC. The chain links TRBV7-9 to TRBJ1-2, with a possible D match to TRBD1 (6 bases). V was clipped by 8 bases and J by 3 bases, with 28 bases between them. This CDR3 comprises 18 residues. Germline V CDR1 and CDR2: SEHNR, FQNEAQ (reference sequence).

The chain carries TRBV6-6 and TRBJ1-3, with TRBD1 matching over 7 bases. CDR3 length equals 15 residues. Germline lookup yields CDR1 MNHNY and CDR2 SVGAGI (reference sequence). The trim removed 5 bases at V and 3 bases at J, leaving 7 bases unmatched. The CDR3: CASSATGVVGNTIYF. The CDR3, as DNA: TGTGCCAGCAGTGCCACAGGGGTGGTTGGAAACACCATATATTTT.

The chain joins TRBV4-3 to TRBJ2-6; 9 nucleotides agree with TRBD1. Trimming took 0 bases from V and 0 from J; bases not matched to a gene: 12. The germline CDR1 and CDR2 sequences are LGHNA and YSLEER. This CDR3 is built from 21 residues. CDR3 in amino acids: CASSQDGVQDRGYSGANVLTF. In DNA form, the CDR3 reads TGCGCCAGCAGCCAAGATGGAGTCCAGGACAGGGGATACTCTGGGGCCAACGTCCTGACTTTC.

This rearrangement joins TRBV14 to TRBJ1-3; the D is unclear. Trimming shortened V by 0 bases and J by 4 bases, and 10 bases separated the two germline ends. This CDR3 contains 15 residues. Germline loops: CDR1 SGHDN, CDR2 FVKESK. CDR3 sequence: CASSQDLVIGNTIYF. The CDR3, as DNA: TGTGCCAGCAGCCAAGATCTCGTGATCGGAAACACCATATATTTT. Using reference TRBV14 and TRBJ1-3 for the parts outside the CDR3, the full variable domain is EAGVTQFPSHSVIEKGQTVTLRCDPISGHDNLYWYRRVMGKEIKFLLHFVKESKQDESGMPNNRFLAERTGGTYSTLKVQPAELEDSGVYFCASSQDLVIGNTIYFGEGSWLTVV.

The chain links TRBV27 to TRBJ2-7; 9 bases line up with TRBD2. The germline V gene has CDR1 MNHEY and CDR2 SMNVEV (reference sequence). The V gene end was trimmed by 5 bases and the J gene end by 4 bases; junction bases not matched to a gene: 9. The CDR3 consists of 15 residues. The CDR3 coding sequence is TGTGCCAGCAGTCCCCAGCGGGAGGTTGAGTACGAGCAGTACTTC. This sequence encodes CASSPQREVEYEQYF.

The chain links TRBV4-1 to TRBJ1-5, with 11 bases lining up with TRBD1. With V trimmed by 3 bases and J by 4 bases, 2 bases remained unmatched. The CDR3 totals 15 residues. Germline V CDR1 and CDR2: MGHRA, YSYEKL. The DNA for the CDR3 is TGCGCCAGCAGCCATGGACAGGGGGCAAATCAGCCCCAGCATTTT. Protein sequence: CASSHGQGANQPQHF.

There are a few counts of this clone. V and J are TRBV4-2 and TRBJ1-5; TRBD1 agrees at 9 bases. This CDR3 spans 15 amino acids. V lost 4 bases to trimming and J lost 2 bases; unmatched junction nucleotides: 3. Germline CDR1 reads LGHNA; CDR2 reads YNFKEQ. The CDR3 bases are TGTGCCAGCAGCCCCCGGACAGGGGGCAATCAGCCCCAGCATTTT. It is translated as CASSPRTGGNQPQHF.

This chain links TRBV6-6 with TRBJ2-1, with 8 bases fitting TRBD2. V was clipped by 4 bases and J by 5 bases; unmatched bases: 7. CDR3 size: 15 residues. The germline CDR1 and CDR2 sequences are MNHNY and SVGAGI (reference sequence). The CDR3, as DNA: TGTGCCAGCAGTTTTGAACTAGCGGAAAACAATGAGCAGTTCTTC. Translation gives CASSFELAENNEQFF.

The chain links TRBV19 to TRBJ1-1, with D maybe TRBD1 (5 bases). V lost 5 bases and J 2 bases, leaving 15 bases between the germline ends. The CDR3 contains 15 residues. Looked up from germline, CDR1 is LNHDA and CDR2 is SQIVND (reference sequence). The chain's CDR3 is CASSPLGGLNTEAFF. In DNA form, the CDR3 reads TGTGCCAGTAGTCCCCTCGGGGGATTAAACACTGAAGCTTTCTTT.

This clone was picked up a small number of times. The rearrangement joins TRBV28 to TRBJ1-1, with D maybe TRBD1 (5 bases). Looked up from germline, CDR1 is MDHEN and CDR2 is SYDVKM. This CDR3 has 12 residues. Trimming pared 8 bases from V and 1 base from J, leaving 8 bases between. The CDR3 region has the DNA TGTGCCAGCGTAGACAGGAACACTGAAGCTTTCTTT. It codes for CASVDRNTEAFF.

The chain uses TRBV4-1 and TRBJ2-7; 9 bases agree with TRBD2. With 0 bases clipped from V and 10 bases from J, the junction kept 7 bases outside the gene matches. Germline values: CDR1 MGHRA, CDR2 YSYEKL. The CDR3 loop spans 14 amino acids. The DNA of the CDR3 is TGCGCCAGCAGCCAAGATATCAGCGGGACTAGCCAGTACTTC. This codes for CASSQDISGTSQYF.

This chain uses TRBV29-1 with TRBJ2-2, with D hard to call. The length of the CDR3 is 14 residues. The V end was cut by 2 bases, the J end by 2 bases, with 9 bases between. Germline-derived CDR1 and CDR2 are SQVTM and ANQGSEA. CDR3: CSVELETNTGELFF. In DNA, the CDR3 is TGCAGCGTTGAACTGGAGACTAACACCGGGGAGCTGTTTTTT.

The chain has TRBV11-2 and TRBJ1-1; D not resolved. Germline V CDR1 and CDR2: SGHAT, FQNNGV. Trimming stripped 1 base from V and 0 bases from J, with 12 bases between. This CDR3 has 16 residues. The CDR3 bases are TGTGCCAGCAGCTTAGCCCCCCGGTCCATGAACACTGAAGCTTTCTTT. Translated, it gives CASSLAPRSMNTEAFF.

The V gene is TRBV6-5, the J gene TRBJ1-2, with 9 bases aligning to TRBD1. This CDR3 spans 15 amino acids. With 4 bases clipped from V and 4 bases from J, the junction kept 7 bases outside the gene matches. CDR1 and CDR2 (germline): MNHEY, SVGAGI. This chain's CDR3 is CASSSDRGIIYGYTF. The CDR3, as DNA: TGTGCCAGCAGTTCAGACAGGGGGATAATCTATGGCTACACCTTC.

The chain joins TRBV6-5 to TRBJ2-1; D gene ambiguous. From germline, CDR1 is MNHEY and CDR2 SVGAGI. The CDR3 extends over 14 amino acids. Trimming took off 2 bases at V and 9 bases at J, with 14 bases between the two ends. CDR3 region: CASSYDPSRSEQFF. The CDR3 DNA reads as TGTGCCAGCAGTTACGACCCCTCCCGGAGTGAGCAGTTCTTC.

The chain links TRBV7-2 to TRBJ2-3; D not certain. Germline CDR1 and CDR2: SGHTA and FQGNSA. Trimming shortened V by 2 bases and J by 4 bases, and 10 bases separated the two germline ends. The CDR3 runs 14 residues. The DNA for the CDR3 is TGTGCCAGCAGCTTAAATACTGCCCCAGATACGCAGTATTTT. Encoded protein: CASSLNTAPDTQYF.

The chain employs TRBV13 and TRBJ2-3; tentatively, D is TRBD2 (6 bases). Germline-derived CDR1 and CDR2 are PRHDT and FYEKMQ (reference sequence). Deletions cut 3 bases from V and 3 bases from J, with 16 bases between. This CDR3 has 16 amino acids. The CDR3 nucleotides are TGTGCCAGCAGCTTCCCCTTAGGAGGGAGTACAGATACGCAGTATTTT. This translates into CASSFPLGGSTDTQYF.

The chain is built from TRBV5-3 and TRBJ1-3; no clear D gene. TRBV5-3 carries the ORF label, with uncertain function. The V end was cut by 8 bases, the J end by 7 bases, with 10 bases between. This CDR3 spans 11 amino acids. CDR3 bases: TGTGCCAGGGCTGATTGGAACACCATATATTTT. Amino acids: CARADWNTIYF.

In its sample, this clone was seen a few times. This chain connects TRBV25-1 to TRBJ2-7, with 7 bases fitting TRBD2. Germline V gene sequence: CDR1 MGHDK, CDR2 SYGVNS. CDR3 size: 14 residues. The J segment lost 3 bases and the V segment lost 6 bases, leaving 8 bases of the junction unmatched. The chain's CDR3 is CASRASASGYEQYF. The CDR3 DNA is TGTGCCAGCAGGGCGTCGGCTAGCGGCTACGAGCAGTACTTC.